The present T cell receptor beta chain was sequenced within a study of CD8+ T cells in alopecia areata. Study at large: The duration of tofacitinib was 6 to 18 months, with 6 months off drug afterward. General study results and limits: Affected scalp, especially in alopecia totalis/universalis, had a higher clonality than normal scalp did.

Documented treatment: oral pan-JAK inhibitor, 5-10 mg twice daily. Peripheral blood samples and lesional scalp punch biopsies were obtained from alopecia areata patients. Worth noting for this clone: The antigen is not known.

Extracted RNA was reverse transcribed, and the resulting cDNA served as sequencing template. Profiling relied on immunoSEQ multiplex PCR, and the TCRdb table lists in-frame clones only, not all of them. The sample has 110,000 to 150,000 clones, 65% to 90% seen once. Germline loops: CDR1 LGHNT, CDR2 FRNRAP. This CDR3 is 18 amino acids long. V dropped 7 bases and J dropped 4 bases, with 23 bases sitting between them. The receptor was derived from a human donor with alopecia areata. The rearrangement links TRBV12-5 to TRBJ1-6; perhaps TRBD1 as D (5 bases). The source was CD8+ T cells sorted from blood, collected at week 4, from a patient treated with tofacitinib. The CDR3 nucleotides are TGTGCTAGTGTTCGTCACCGGGACGCCAGCGGGTATAATTCACCCCTCCACTTT. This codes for CASVRHRDASGYNSPLHF. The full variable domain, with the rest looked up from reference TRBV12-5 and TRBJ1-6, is DARVTQTPRHKVTEMGQEVTMRCQPILGHNTVFWYRQTMMQGLELLAYFRNRAPLDDSGMPKDRFSAEMPDATLATLKIQPSEPRDSAVYFCASVRHRDASGYNSPLHFGNGTRLTVT.